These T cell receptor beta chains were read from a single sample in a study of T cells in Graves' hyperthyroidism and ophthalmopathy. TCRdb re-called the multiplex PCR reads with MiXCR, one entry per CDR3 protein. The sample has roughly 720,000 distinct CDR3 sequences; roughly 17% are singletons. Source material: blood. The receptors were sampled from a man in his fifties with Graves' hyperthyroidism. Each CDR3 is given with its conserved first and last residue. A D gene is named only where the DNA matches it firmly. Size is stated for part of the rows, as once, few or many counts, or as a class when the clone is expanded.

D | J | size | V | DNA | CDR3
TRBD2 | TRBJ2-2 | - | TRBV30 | TGTGCCTGGAAGCGAGCGGGAGGGCCCGTCGGGGAGCCGTTTTTT | CAWKRAGGPVGEPFF
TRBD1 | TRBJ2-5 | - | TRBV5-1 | TGCGCCAGCCACCTTGGACAGGGGAGGGAGACCCAGTACTTC | CASHLGQGRETQYF
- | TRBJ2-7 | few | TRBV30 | TGTGCCTGGAGTGTACGGCTCACCTTGGACGAGCAGTACTTC | CAWSVRLTLDEQYF
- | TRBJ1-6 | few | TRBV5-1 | TGCGCCAGCAGCGCAGTGCCAGATAATTCACCCCTCCACTTT | CASSAVPDNSPLHF
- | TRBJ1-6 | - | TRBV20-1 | TGCAGTGCTAGAGATGTAACCTCACCCCTCCACTTT | CSARDVTSPLHF
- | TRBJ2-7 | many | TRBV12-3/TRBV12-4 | TGTGCCAGCAGTCCACCGGGGGCGGGGGACCACGAGCAGTACTTC | CASSPPGAGDHEQYF
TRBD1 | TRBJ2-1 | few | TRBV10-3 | TGTGCCATCAGTGAGTCGACCGGGACAGGGGTCAATGAGCAGTTCTTC | CAISESTGTGVNEQFF
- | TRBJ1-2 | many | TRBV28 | TGTGCCAGCAGTGGACAGTCCGCTTATGGCTACACCTTC | CASSGQSAYGYTF
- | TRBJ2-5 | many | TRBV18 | TGTGCCAGCTCACCGGACGTCCAAGAGACCCAGTACTTC | CASSPDVQETQYF
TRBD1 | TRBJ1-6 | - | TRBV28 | TGTGCCAGCAGCCGGGACAGAAAATATAATTCACCCCTCCACTTT | CASSRDRKYNSPLHF
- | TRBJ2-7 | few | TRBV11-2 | TGTGCCAGCAGCTTAGTTTTGACAGGTCCCTACGAGCAGTACTTC | CASSLVLTGPYEQYF
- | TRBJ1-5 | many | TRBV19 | TGTGCCAGCTCACCTCAGGGAAATCAGCCCCAGCATTTT | CASSPQGNQPQHF
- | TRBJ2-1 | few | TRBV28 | TGTGCCAGCAGTAAAATGACTAGTCAGTGGGATGAGCAGTTCTTC | CASSKMTSQWDEQFF
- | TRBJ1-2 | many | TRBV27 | TGTGCCAGCAGTTTAACCCCAGGCGGCTATGGCTACACCTTC | CASSLTPGGYGYTF
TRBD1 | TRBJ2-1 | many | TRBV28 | TGTGCCAGCAGTCGTATACAGGGGGGATACAATGAGCAGTTCTTC | CASSRIQGGYNEQFF
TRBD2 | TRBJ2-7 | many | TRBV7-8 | TGTGCCAGCAGCTTAGGGAGGCGGGAGAACTCATACGAGCAGTACTTC | CASSLGRRENSYEQYF
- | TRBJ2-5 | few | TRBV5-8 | TGTGCCAGCAGCTTGTACGGGACACTACAAGAGACCCAGTACTTC | CASSLYGTLQETQYF
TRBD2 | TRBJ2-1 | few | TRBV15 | TGTGCCACCAGCAGAGTGACTAGCGGGTGGTACAATGAGCAGTTCTTC | CATSRVTSGWYNEQFF
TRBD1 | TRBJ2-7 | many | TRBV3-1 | TGTGCCAGCAGCCATCGGACAGGGTCAGGAGAGCAGTACTTC | CASSHRTGSGEQYF
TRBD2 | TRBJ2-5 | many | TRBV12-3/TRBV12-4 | TGTGCCAGCGGGCGGGAGGGTTGGGAGACCCAGTACTTC | CASGREGWETQYF
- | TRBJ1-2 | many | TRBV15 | TGTGCCACCAGCAGCCAACTGACAGTCTATGGCTACACCTTC | CATSSQLTVYGYTF
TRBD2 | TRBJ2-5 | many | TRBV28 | TGTGCCAGCAGTTTACTAGCGGGAAAAGAGACCCAGTACTTC | CASSLLAGKETQYF
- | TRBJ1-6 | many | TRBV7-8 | TGTGCCAGCAGCTTAGCCGGACTGACTAATTCACCCCTCCACTTT | CASSLAGLTNSPLHF
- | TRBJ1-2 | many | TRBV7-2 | TGTGCCAGCAGCTTAGAGATGTTAGGGACTATTGCCTACACCTTC | CASSLEMLGTIAYTF
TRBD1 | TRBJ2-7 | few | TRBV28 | TGTGCCAGCAGTTCGAGACAGGGCCGCGAGCAGTACTTC | CASSSRQGREQYF
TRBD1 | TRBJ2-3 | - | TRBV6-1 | TGTGCCATCAAACAGGGGCGAGAGGCAGATACGCAGTATTTT | CAIKQGREADTQYF
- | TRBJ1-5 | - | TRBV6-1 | TGTGCCAGCAGCAAACACGCAGGACCCAATCAGCCCCAGCATTTT | CASSKHAGPNQPQHF
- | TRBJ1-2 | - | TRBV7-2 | TGTGCCAGCAGCACATTCACGACTAACTATGGCTACACCTTC | CASSTFTTNYGYTF
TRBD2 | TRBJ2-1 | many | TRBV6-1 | TGTGCCAGCAGTACTAGCGGGAGAGATGAGCAGTTCTTC | CASSTSGRDEQFF
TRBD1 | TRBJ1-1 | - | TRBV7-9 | TGTGCCAGCAGCCGACCTACAGGGGGTAGTACTGAAGCTTTCTTT | CASSRPTGGSTEAFF
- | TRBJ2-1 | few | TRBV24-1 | TGTGCCACCAGTGTGGGCGGGATGTACAATGAGCAGTTCTTC | CATSVGGMYNEQFF
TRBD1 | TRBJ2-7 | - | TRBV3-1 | TGTGCCAGCAGCCAGGGACAGGGGGTAAGCGAGCAGTACTTC | CASSQGQGVSEQYF
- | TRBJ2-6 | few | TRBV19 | TGTGCCAGTAGTATCCCCCAAGACGGGGCCAACGTCCTGACTTTC | CASSIPQDGANVLTF
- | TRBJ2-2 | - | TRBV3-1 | TGTGCCAGCAGCCGCCTCAGTGGTACCGGGGAGCTGTTTTTT | CASSRLSGTGELFF
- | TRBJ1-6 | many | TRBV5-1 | TGCGCCAGCAGCCTAGGGGGGACAAATTCACCCCTCCACTTT | CASSLGGTNSPLHF
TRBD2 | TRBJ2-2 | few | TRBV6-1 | TGTGCCACCGTGGGACTAGCGCTAACGAACACCGGGGAGCTGTTTTTT | CATVGLALTNTGELFF
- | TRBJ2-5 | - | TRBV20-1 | TGCAGTGCGGTCAGGCAACAAGAGACCCAGTACTTC | CSAVRQQETQYF
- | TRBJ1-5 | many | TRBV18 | TGTGCCAGCTCGCTGACAGCCATCAATCAGCCCCAGCATTTT | CASSLTAINQPQHF
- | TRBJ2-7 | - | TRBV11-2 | TGTGCCAGCAGCTGGGAGCGTTCGGCCTACGAGCAGTACTTC | CASSWERSAYEQYF
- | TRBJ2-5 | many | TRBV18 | TGTGCCAGCTCACCACGTTCGGCAGAGACCCAGTACTTC | CASSPRSAETQYF
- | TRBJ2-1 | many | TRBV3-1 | TGTGCCAGCAGCGAGATACAGGGTTTGTGGGGCAATGAGCAGTTCTTC | CASSEIQGLWGNEQFF
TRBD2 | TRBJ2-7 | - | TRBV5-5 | TGTGCCAGCAGCCTGGGACTGGAGACTAGCGGGAGGGGATCCTACGAGCAGTACTTC | CASSLGLETSGRGSYEQYF
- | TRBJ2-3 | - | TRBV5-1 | TGCGCCAGCGGACCGGGAGATACGCAGTATTTT | CASGPGDTQYF
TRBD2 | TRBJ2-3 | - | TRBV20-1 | TGCAGTGCTAGAGATTTTATGAGCGGGAGAGTCCCCCCAGATACGCAGTATTTT | CSARDFMSGRVPPDTQYF
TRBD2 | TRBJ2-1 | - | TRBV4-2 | TGTGCCAGCAGAAAAAGCGCGGGAGATGAGCAGTTCTTC | CASRKSAGDEQFF
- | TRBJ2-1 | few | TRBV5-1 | TGCGCCAGCAGCTTAACCCACCTTGGGCAGTTCTTC | CASSLTHLGQFF
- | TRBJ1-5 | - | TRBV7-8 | TGTGCCAGCAGCTTAGCGGTAGGCGGGAATAGCAATCAGCCCCAGCATTTT | CASSLAVGGNSNQPQHF
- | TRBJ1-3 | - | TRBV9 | TGTGCCAGCAGCGTACAATCGGTCCCCATATATTTT | CASSVQSVPIYF
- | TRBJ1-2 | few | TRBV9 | TGTGCCAGCAGCGTAGCCCCATCTCAGGAGTATGGCTACACCTTC | CASSVAPSQEYGYTF
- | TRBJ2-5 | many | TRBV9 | TGTGCCAGCAGCGTAGGAGACGAAGAGACCCAGTACTTC | CASSVGDEETQYF
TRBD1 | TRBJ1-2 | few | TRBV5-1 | TGCGCCAGCAGCGTGACAGGGCGCTATGGCTACACCTTC | CASSVTGRYGYTF
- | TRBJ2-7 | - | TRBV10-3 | TGTGCCATCTGGGAACAGGGTAATTCCGAGCAGTACTTC | CAIWEQGNSEQYF
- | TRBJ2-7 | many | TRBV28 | TGTGCCAGCAGTCCCGACCCGACCTACGAGCAGTACTTC | CASSPDPTYEQYF